The present T cell receptor (beta chain) was sequenced within a study of blood T cell repertoires in COVID-19. In the authors' methods: Amplifying reference gene primers gave estimates of nucleated cell counts. Clones were read by immunoSEQ multiplex PCR, and TCRdb kept only the in-frame ones, dropping some. V, J and clone size are taken as reported in that table, and D and trimming were inferred from the DNA itself. This sample carries more than 250,000 clones, roughly 90% of them seen once, and the ten largest clones take around 1.7%. Participants had their cohort set by participant-reported clinical history. This clonotype originated in a woman aged 18-35 years with acute COVID-19. Source material: PBMCs or T cells enriched from blood (not recorded which).

Here the CDR3 DNA reads TGTGCCAGCAGCTTCACCTTAGGGGGAGGGCCCGGGGGAGATACGCAGTATTTT. Protein sequence: CASSFTLGGGPGGDTQYF. The rearrangement links TRBV7-2 to TRBJ2-3, with a tentative D call TRBD2 (7 bases). This CDR3 contains 18 residues. V was trimmed by 3 bases and J by 5 bases, leaving 24 bases between them. Germline lookup yields CDR1 SGHTA and CDR2 FQGNSA.